This T cell receptor beta chain was sequenced during a study of cytomegalovirus exposure and HLA in healthy donors. Study results and limitations: Accounts indicate the classifier identified cytomegalovirus status with strong specificity and sensitivity.

Details on this clone: Antigen specificity is unknown.

Primers for the PCR totalled 60 Vbeta and 13 Jbeta. In the authors' workflow: Tens of millions of unique TCR beta chains, roughly 12 million shared, were counted in a later analysis. Here immunoSEQ multiplex PCR was the method, and the copy in TCRdb shows in-frame clones only, minus some. V and J calls and clone size are as listed in that table; D and trimming were resolved from the DNA. There are about 170,000 clones in the sample; about 75% occur only once, and approximately 2% lies in the top ten. Germline assignment: CDR1 SGHDT and CDR2 YYEEEE. V lost 4 bases to trimming and J lost 2 bases; unmatched junction nucleotides: 5. The CDR3 covers 14 residues.

The source of this sequence is a female donor in good health and CMV-seronegative. The V call is TRBV5-6, the J call TRBJ2-5; TRBD2 aligns across 7 bases. The source material was PBMCs. In nucleotides, the CDR3 is TGTGCCAGCAGCGGACCGGGAGGACAAGAGACCCAGTACTTC. Its protein product is CASSGPGGQETQYF. The full variable domain, with the rest looked up from reference TRBV5-6 and TRBJ2-5, is DAGVTQSPTHLIKTRGQQVTLRCSPKSGHDTVSWYQQALGQGPQFIFQYYEEEERQRGNFPDRFSGHQFPNYSSELNVNALLLGDSALYLCASSGPGGQETQYFGPGTRLLVL.